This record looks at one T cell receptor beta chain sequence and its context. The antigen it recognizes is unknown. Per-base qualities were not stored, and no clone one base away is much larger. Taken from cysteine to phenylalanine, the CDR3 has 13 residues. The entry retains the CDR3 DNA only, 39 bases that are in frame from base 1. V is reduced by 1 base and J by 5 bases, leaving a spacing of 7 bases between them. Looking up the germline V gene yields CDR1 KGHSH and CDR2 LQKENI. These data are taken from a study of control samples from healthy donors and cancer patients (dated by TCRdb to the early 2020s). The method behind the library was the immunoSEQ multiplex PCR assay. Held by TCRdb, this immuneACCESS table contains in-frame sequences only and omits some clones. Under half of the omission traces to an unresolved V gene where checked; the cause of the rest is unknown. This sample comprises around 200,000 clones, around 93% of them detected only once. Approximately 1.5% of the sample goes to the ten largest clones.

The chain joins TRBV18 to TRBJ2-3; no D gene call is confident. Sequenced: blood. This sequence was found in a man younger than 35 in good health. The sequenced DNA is TGTGCCAGCTCACCACTAGTCCGAGATACGCAGTATTTT. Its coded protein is CASSPLVRDTQYF. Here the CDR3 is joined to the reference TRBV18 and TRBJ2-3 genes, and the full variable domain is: NAGVMQNPRHLVRRRGQEARLRCSPMKGHSHVYWYRQLPEEGLKFMVYLQKENIIDESGMPKERFSAEFPKEGPSILRIQQVVRGDSAAYFCASSPLVRDTQYFGPGTRLTVL.